This is a list of T cell receptor beta chains from one sample in a study of CD8+ T cells in alopecia areata. Only in-frame clones appear in the TCRdb table, and some are missing; sequencing was by immunoSEQ multiplex PCR. The sample lists about 210,000 clones; approximately 67% were seen once. Sequencing used CD4+ T cells sorted from blood, obtained around week 46, from a patient treated with tofacitinib. These receptors came from a human donor with alopecia areata. Each CDR3 is given with its conserved first and last residue. The order of the fields is D gene, J gene, V gene, clone size, CDR3 DNA, CDR3 protein. D genes are given only for firm matches. The listing skips clone size in some rows; elsewhere it reads once, few, many or a size class.

D gene: NA
J gene: TRBJ2-7
V gene: TRBV7-6
clone size: once
CDR3 DNA: TGTGCCAGCAGCTTGGCTCGGGACGGAGCCTACGAGCAGTACTTC
CDR3 protein: CASSLARDGAYEQYF

D gene: NA
J gene: TRBJ2-7
V gene: TRBV2
clone size: NA
CDR3 DNA: TGTGCCAGCAGTGTAACAGCCTACGAGCAGTACTTC
CDR3 protein: CASSVTAYEQYF

D gene: TRBD1
J gene: TRBJ1-5
V gene: TRBV6-4
clone size: NA
CDR3 DNA: TGTGCCAGCAGATCCGGGACAGGGGCCCAGCCCCAGCATTTT
CDR3 protein: CASRSGTGAQPQHF

D gene: NA
J gene: TRBJ2-1
V gene: TRBV7-6
clone size: NA
CDR3 DNA: TGTGCCAGCAGCGCGGGGCCGGAAGAGCAGTTCTTC
CDR3 protein: CASSAGPEEQFF

D gene: NA
J gene: TRBJ1-1
V gene: TRBV29-1
clone size: NA
CDR3 DNA: TGCAGCGTTCGAGGGAACACTGAAGCTTTCTTT
CDR3 protein: CSVRGNTEAFF

D gene: TRBD1
J gene: TRBJ1-5
V gene: TRBV30
clone size: once
CDR3 DNA: TGTGCCTGGAGTGGGGGACAGTTAAATCAGCCCCAGCATTTT
CDR3 protein: CAWSGGQLNQPQHF

D gene: NA
J gene: TRBJ2-2
V gene: TRBV19
clone size: NA
CDR3 DNA: TGTGCCAGTAGTGTAGGGGTGGACACCGGGGAGCTGTTTTTT
CDR3 protein: CASSVGVDTGELFF

D gene: NA
J gene: TRBJ1-5
V gene: TRBV30
clone size: NA
CDR3 DNA: TGTGCCTGGAGGGACGATAGCAATCAGCCCCAGCATTTT
CDR3 protein: CAWRDDSNQPQHF

D gene: NA
J gene: TRBJ2-5
V gene: TRBV18
clone size: NA
CDR3 DNA: TGTGCCACCGCGGCATACCAAGAGACCCAGTACTTC
CDR3 protein: CATAAYQETQYF

D gene: NA
J gene: TRBJ2-1
V gene: TRBV5-1
clone size: NA
CDR3 DNA: TGCGCCAGCAGCTTGGAGGGGGGAAGCTCCTACAATGAGCAGTTCTTC
CDR3 protein: CASSLEGGSSYNEQFF

D gene: NA
J gene: TRBJ2-5
V gene: TRBV5-6
clone size: NA
CDR3 DNA: TGTGCCAGCAGCCCTGGTGGCGCTATCCAAGAGACCCAGTACTTC
CDR3 protein: CASSPGGAIQETQYF

D gene: NA
J gene: TRBJ1-2
V gene: TRBV29-1
clone size: NA
CDR3 DNA: TGCAGCGTTGCACAGAGGATGGAGTATGGCTACACCTTC
CDR3 protein: CSVAQRMEYGYTF

D gene: TRBD1
J gene: TRBJ2-2
V gene: TRBV29-1
clone size: NA
CDR3 DNA: TGCAGCGCCTATTCAGGAATAGGGGGCGCGTCCGGGGAGCTGTTTTTT
CDR3 protein: CSAYSGIGGASGELFF

D gene: TRBD1
J gene: TRBJ1-2
V gene: TRBV27
clone size: NA
CDR3 DNA: TGTGCCAGCAGTTTCTATAGAGGGGGCGCCTATGGCTACACCTTC
CDR3 protein: CASSFYRGGAYGYTF

D gene: NA
J gene: TRBJ2-7
V gene: TRBV27
clone size: NA
CDR3 DNA: TGTGCCAGCAGTCTCACCCGGGACCCTCGATACGAGCAGTACTTC
CDR3 protein: CASSLTRDPRYEQYF

D gene: NA
J gene: TRBJ1-5
V gene: TRBV10-3
clone size: NA
CDR3 DNA: TGTGCCACCCGAGAGGGGAATCAGCCCCAGCATTTT
CDR3 protein: CATREGNQPQHF

D gene: NA
J gene: TRBJ2-4
V gene: TRBV19
clone size: NA
CDR3 DNA: TGTGCCAGTAGTGCGAAAAACATTCAGTACTTC
CDR3 protein: CASSAKNIQYF

D gene: NA
J gene: TRBJ1-1
V gene: TRBV11-2
clone size: NA
CDR3 DNA: TGTGCCAGCAGCTTAGGACAGAAGAACACTGAAGCTTTCTTT
CDR3 protein: CASSLGQKNTEAFF

D gene: NA
J gene: TRBJ2-7
V gene: TRBV15
clone size: few
CDR3 DNA: TGTGCCACCAGCAGAGTAAAACAGGTTAGCTCCTACGAGCAGTACTTC
CDR3 protein: CATSRVKQVSSYEQYF

D gene: TRBD1
J gene: TRBJ1-5
V gene: TRBV28
clone size: NA
CDR3 DNA: TGTGCCAGCAGCTTACCGGGACAGGGGAATCAGCCCCAGCATTTT
CDR3 protein: CASSLPGQGNQPQHF

D gene: NA
J gene: TRBJ2-1
V gene: TRBV5-1
clone size: NA
CDR3 DNA: TGCGCCAGCGCCAAGCCGGGGGGCGATGAGCAGTTCTTC
CDR3 protein: CASAKPGGDEQFF

D gene: TRBD1
J gene: TRBJ2-2
V gene: TRBV19
clone size: few
CDR3 DNA: TGTGCCAGTAGTCGGCGAGGGACAGGGAACACCGGGGAGCTGTTTTTT
CDR3 protein: CASSRRGTGNTGELFF

D gene: NA
J gene: TRBJ1-5
V gene: TRBV30
clone size: few
CDR3 DNA: TGTGCCTGGAGTGTACTGACAGGTTCCAATCAGCCCCAGCATTTT
CDR3 protein: CAWSVLTGSNQPQHF

D gene: NA
J gene: TRBJ2-4
V gene: TRBV4-3
clone size: NA
CDR3 DNA: TGCGCCAGCAGCCAAGTGACTAGATCTCAACCAGTCTTC
CDR3 protein: CASSQVTRSQPVF

D gene: NA
J gene: TRBJ1-1
V gene: TRBV6-6
clone size: NA
CDR3 DNA: TGTGCCAGCAGTTTCGCAGGGACTGAAGCTTTCTTT
CDR3 protein: CASSFAGTEAFF

D gene: NA
J gene: TRBJ2-5
V gene: TRBV5-1
clone size: NA
CDR3 DNA: TGCGCCAGCAGCTTGCTCACAGAAGAGACCCAGTACTTC
CDR3 protein: CASSLLTEETQYF

D gene: NA
J gene: TRBJ2-7
V gene: TRBV25-1
clone size: NA
CDR3 DNA: TGTGCCAGCAGTGAAACTACCTTTAGAGGCTACGAGCAGTACTTC
CDR3 protein: CASSETTFRGYEQYF

D gene: NA
J gene: TRBJ2-2
V gene: TRBV29-1
clone size: NA
CDR3 DNA: TGCAGCGTTTACAGGACCGCGAACACCGGGGAGCTGTTTTTT
CDR3 protein: CSVYRTANTGELFF

D gene: NA
J gene: TRBJ2-7
V gene: TRBV2
clone size: few
CDR3 DNA: TGTGCCAGCAGTGCATCGGGGAAGCAGTACTTC
CDR3 protein: CASSASGKQYF

D gene: NA
J gene: TRBJ1-6
V gene: TRBV5-5
clone size: NA
CDR3 DNA: TGTGCCAGCAGTCCCGGGACACCGGATTCACCCCTCCACTTT
CDR3 protein: CASSPGTPDSPLHF

D gene: NA
J gene: TRBJ1-2
V gene: TRBV28
clone size: NA
CDR3 DNA: TGTGCCAGCAGTTTGCAGGACTATGGCTACACCTTC
CDR3 protein: CASSLQDYGYTF

D gene: NA
J gene: TRBJ1-2
V gene: TRBV2
clone size: NA
CDR3 DNA: TGTGCCAGCACCGAACGGAGGATTTATGGCTACACCTTC
CDR3 protein: CASTERRIYGYTF

D gene: NA
J gene: TRBJ1-2
V gene: TRBV6-5
clone size: once
CDR3 DNA: TGTGCCAGCAGTTACTTGGGGGTTTATGGCTACACCTTC
CDR3 protein: CASSYLGVYGYTF

D gene: TRBD2
J gene: TRBJ2-1
V gene: TRBV6-1
clone size: few
CDR3 DNA: TGTGCCAGCAGGAAGGGTAGCGGGGTGTCGTATGAGCAGTTCTTC
CDR3 protein: CASRKGSGVSYEQFF

D gene: TRBD1
J gene: TRBJ2-5
V gene: TRBV30
clone size: NA
CDR3 DNA: TGTGCCTGGGGACAGGGAAAAGAGACCCAGTACTTC
CDR3 protein: CAWGQGKETQYF

D gene: TRBD1
J gene: TRBJ2-3
V gene: TRBV4-1
clone size: NA
CDR3 DNA: TGCGCCAGCAGCCAAGACCCAGGGGGCAGCAGCACAGATACGCAGTATTTT
CDR3 protein: CASSQDPGGSSTDTQYF

D gene: NA
J gene: TRBJ2-1
V gene: TRBV6-6
clone size: NA
CDR3 DNA: TGTGCCAGCAGTTACGTTGGCAATGAGCAGTTCTTC
CDR3 protein: CASSYVGNEQFF

D gene: NA
J gene: TRBJ1-5
V gene: TRBV19
clone size: NA
CDR3 DNA: TGTGCCAGTAGGGACGGACACAATCAGCCCCAGCATTTT
CDR3 protein: CASRDGHNQPQHF

D gene: TRBD1
J gene: TRBJ2-7
V gene: TRBV19
clone size: few
CDR3 DNA: TGTGCCAGTAGTTCTCGGGACAGCACCTACGAGCAGTACTTC
CDR3 protein: CASSSRDSTYEQYF

D gene: NA
J gene: TRBJ1-5
V gene: TRBV2
clone size: NA
CDR3 DNA: TGTGCCAGCAGTGATTTGGGTGGGGTTAGCAATCAGCCCCAGCATTTT
CDR3 protein: CASSDLGGVSNQPQHF

D gene: TRBD1
J gene: TRBJ1-4
V gene: TRBV7-2
clone size: NA
CDR3 DNA: TGTGCCAGCTCTACGGGACAGCGGTTTGAAAAACTGTTTTTT
CDR3 protein: CASSTGQRFEKLFF

D gene: NA
J gene: TRBJ2-2
V gene: TRBV30
clone size: NA
CDR3 DNA: TGTGCCTGGAGGGGGGGGGCGCCCGGGGAGCTGTTTTTT
CDR3 protein: CAWRGGAPGELFF

D gene: NA
J gene: TRBJ1-5
V gene: TRBV6-5
clone size: NA
CDR3 DNA: TGTGCCAGCAGTGGAGGGGGGAGTAGCAATCAGCCCCAGCATTTT
CDR3 protein: CASSGGGSSNQPQHF

D gene: NA
J gene: TRBJ1-2
V gene: TRBV7-8
clone size: NA
CDR3 DNA: TGTGCCAGCAGCCCCCAGGGGCTGACCGCGGATGGCTACACCTTC
CDR3 protein: CASSPQGLTADGYTF

D gene: NA
J gene: TRBJ2-2
V gene: TRBV11-3
clone size: NA
CDR3 DNA: TGTGCCAGCAGCTCTAGGTTGTCTGTCAGGGGGGAGCTGTTTTTT
CDR3 protein: CASSSRLSVRGELFF

D gene: TRBD2
J gene: TRBJ2-1
V gene: TRBV10-3
clone size: NA
CDR3 DNA: TGTGCCATCAGTGAGATGTCAAGAACTAGCGGGGGGAACAATGAGCAGTTCTTC
CDR3 protein: CAISEMSRTSGGNNEQFF

D gene: NA
J gene: TRBJ2-3
V gene: TRBV6-6
clone size: NA
CDR3 DNA: TGTGCCAGCAGTTACTCCGGAGATACGCAGTATTTT
CDR3 protein: CASSYSGDTQYF

D gene: NA
J gene: TRBJ2-3
V gene: TRBV29-1
clone size: NA
CDR3 DNA: TGCAGCGTTGAAGGACAGTGGGCAGATACGCAGTATTTT
CDR3 protein: CSVEGQWADTQYF

D gene: TRBD2
J gene: TRBJ2-7
V gene: TRBV18
clone size: many
CDR3 DNA: TGTGCCAGCTCCCGGGAGGGAATGGACGAGCAGTACTTC
CDR3 protein: CASSREGMDEQYF

D gene: NA
J gene: TRBJ2-2
V gene: TRBV7-9
clone size: NA
CDR3 DNA: TGTGCCAGCAGCTTAAGATCCGGGAAGAACACCGGGGAGCTGTTTTTT
CDR3 protein: CASSLRSGKNTGELFF

D gene: TRBD1
J gene: TRBJ2-2
V gene: TRBV29-1
clone size: few
CDR3 DNA: TGCAGCGTTGAGGGACAGGGAGGGTCCGGGGAGCTGTTTTTT
CDR3 protein: CSVEGQGGSGELFF